The 20 T cell receptor beta chains below come from one sample, sequenced in a study of T cell repertoires in cytomegalovirus infection. Antigens of these TCRs are unknown. TCRdb called the reads again in MiXCR, with one record for every CDR3 protein. The table shows about 830,000 distinct CDR3 sequences, with 32% occurring only once. The sequences come from cultured CD8+ T cells from PBMCs, collected from culture after CMV antigen stimulation. These receptors came from a human donor in good health (CMV status not recorded). Some clones in this sample may be carry-over from other donors' samples.

This clonotype appeared many times. V gene TRBV6-5 combines with J gene TRBJ2-3; TRBD2 might be the D (6 bases). From germline, CDR1 is MNHEY and CDR2 SVGAGI. The ends were cut back, 1 base at V and 0 bases at J, with 14 bases in the middle. The CDR3 consists of 17 residues. CDR3 region: CASSYWGRGSSTDTQYF. The DNA for the CDR3 is TGTGCCAGCAGTTACTGGGGCCGGGGGTCAAGCACAGATACGCAGTATTTT.

In its sample, this clonotype was seen a few times. CDR3 sequence: CASTAGVDGYTF. CDR3 DNA sequence: TGTGCCAGCACCGCTGGAGTAGATGGCTACACCTTC. This chain connects TRBV6-6 to TRBJ1-2; no clear D. Germline V gives CDR1 MNHNY, CDR2 SVGAGI (reference sequence). The V end was cut by 7 bases, the J end by 6 bases, with 12 bases between. The CDR3 has 12 residues.

The chain is built from TRBV7-6 and TRBJ1-2; 10 bases align to TRBD1. From germline, CDR1 is SGHVS and CDR2 FNYEAQ. The CDR3 has 15 amino acids. J was trimmed by 4 bases and V by 4 bases; bases with no gene match: 6. This chain's CDR3 is CASSSTGQGTYGYTF. The CDR3 nucleotides read TGTGCCAGCAGCTCGACGGGACAGGGGACCTATGGCTACACCTTC.

The V and J genes are TRBV7-9 and TRBJ1-1; TRBD1 aligns across 12 bases. CDR1 is SEHNR, CDR2 FQNEAQ, per germline (reference sequence). Trimming removed 5 bases from V and 3 bases from J; junction bases left unmatched: 10. The CDR3 has 17 amino acids. CDR3 residues: CASSAGTGGAMDTEAFF. DNA of the CDR3: TGTGCCAGCAGCGCCGGGACAGGGGGCGCGATGGACACTGAAGCTTTCTTT.

The genes are TRBV12-3 or TRBV12-4 and TRBJ2-1, with 11 bases that match TRBD2. The CDR3 runs to 16 residues. V was pared by 5 bases and J by 6 bases, with 9 bases of the junction left unmatched. The CDR3 nucleotides are TGTGCCAGCAGTCCGCGACTAGCGGGGCCCCGCAATGAGCAGTTCTTC. It is translated as CASSPRLAGPRNEQFF.

CDR3 residues: CAISVQLYGYTF. The CDR3 DNA reads as TGTGCCATCAGTGTTCAGCTCTATGGCTACACCTTC. The chain couples TRBV10-3 to TRBJ1-2; no firm D call. Germline V lookup: CDR1 ENHRY, CDR2 SYGVKD. This CDR3 has 12 residues. Trimming took 4 bases from V and 4 from J, leaving 7 bases between them.

A single count supports this clonotype. The V gene is TRBV7-9, the J gene TRBJ2-7; possibly TRBD1 for D (6 bases). Germline values: CDR1 SEHNR, CDR2 FQNEAQ (reference sequence). The CDR3 consists of 17 residues. Between the trimmed V and J ends, which lost 4 bases and 2 bases, there was a span of 21 bases. The CDR3: CASSSPVRGGPTYEQYF. The CDR3 DNA is TGTGCCAGCAGCTCACCTGTCCGAGGGGGTCCGACCTACGAGCAGTACTTC. The variable domain in full, completed from reference TRBV7-9 and TRBJ2-7, reads DTGVSQNPRHKITKRGQNVTFRCDPISEHNRLYWYRQTLGQGPEFLTYFQNEAQLEKSRLLSDRFSAERPKGSFSTLEIQRTEQGDSAMYLCASSSPVRGGPTYEQYFGPGTRLTVT.

There are a few counts of this clonotype. Here the CDR3 reads CASSPGPFSYEQYF. CDR3 nucleotides: TGTGCCAGCTCACCTGGGCCTTTTAGCTACGAGCAGTACTTC. The chain couples TRBV18 to TRBJ2-7; no clear D gene. Germline CDR1 and CDR2: KGHSH and LQKENI. CDR3 length: 14 amino acids. V lost 3 bases, J lost 3 bases, and 12 bases lay in between.

The chain has TRBV7-8 and TRBJ2-1; possibly TRBD1 or TRBD2 for D (6 bases each). There are 14 residues in the CDR3. The V and J ends lost 1 base and 5 bases respectively, with 9 bases between them. Germline lookup yields CDR1 SGHVS and CDR2 FQNEAQ. CDR3 DNA: TGTGCCAGCAGCTTAGAGGGGGGCAACAATGAGCAGTTCTTC. It translates to CASSLEGGNNEQFF.

The chain links TRBV12-3 or TRBV12-4 to TRBJ2-2; 10 bases fit TRBD1. This CDR3 region has 14 residues. With V trimmed by 8 bases and J by 4 bases, 4 bases remained unmatched. CDR3 loop: CASLGQGFTGELFF. The CDR3 DNA is TGTGCCAGCTTGGGACAGGGGTTCACCGGGGAGCTGTTTTTT.

The chain links TRBV7-4 to TRBJ2-2; no clear D gene. The V and J ends lost 0 bases and 9 bases respectively, with 5 bases between them. Germline V CDR1 and CDR2: SGHVT, SQSDAQ. This CDR3 contains 12 residues. CDR3 loop: CASSLASRELFF. The CDR3 bases are TGTGCCAGCAGCTTAGCCTCCAGGGAGCTGTTTTTT.

This clonotype was seen only once. V gene TRBV15 combines with J gene TRBJ2-3, with TRBD1 matching 10 bases. With 1 base clipped from V and 3 bases from J, the junction kept 4 bases outside the gene matches. CDR1 is LNHNV and CDR2 is YYDKDF in the germline V gene (reference sequence). The CDR3 length is 16 residues. The CDR3 DNA follows: TGTGCCACCAGCAGAGGACAGGGGGCAATGACAGATACGCAGTATTTT. It yields the protein CATSRGQGAMTDTQYF. Filled out from reference TRBV15 and TRBJ2-3, the complete variable domain reads DAMVIQNPRYQVTQFGKPVTLSCSQTLNHNVMYWYQQKSSQAPKLLFHYYDKDFNNEADTPDNFQSRRPNTSFCFLDIRSPGLGDTAMYLCATSRGQGAMTDTQYFGPGTRLTVL.

The V gene is TRBV5-3, the J gene TRBJ1-1; D might be TRBD1 (5 bases). Being an ORF, TRBV5-3 has a function that is uncertain. The CDR3 has 12 amino acids. The CDR3 reads CVSSAPGEAAFF. The CDR3 DNA reads TGTGTCAGCAGCGCCCCGGGGGAAGCGGCTTTCTTT.

This clonotype was detected many times. The J gene is TRBJ1-1, the V gene TRBV19; D not resolved. Germline V gene lookup returns CDR1 LNHDA and CDR2 SQIVND (reference sequence). Trimming pared 5 bases from V and 8 bases from J, leaving 12 bases between. CDR3 size: 12 residues. The CDR3 protein is CASSRRGREAFF. CDR3 nucleotide sequence: TGTGCCAGTAGTCGCCGAGGGCGGGAAGCTTTCTTT.

In its sample, this clonotype was seen a few times. The CDR3 coding sequence is TGTGCCAGCAGTTCAATCGGGGGGCGAGCAGATACGCAGTATTTT. It codes for CASSSIGGRADTQYF. This chain uses TRBV28 with TRBJ2-3; maybe TRBD2 (7 bases). Germline-derived CDR1 and CDR2 are MDHEN and SYDVKM. The CDR3 is 15 residues long. V was trimmed by 4 bases and J by 4 bases, leaving 15 bases between them. The whole variable domain, remainder taken from reference TRBV28 and TRBJ2-3, is DVKVTQSSRYLVKRTGEKVFLECVQDMDHENMFWYRQDPGLGLRLIYFSYDVKMKEKGDIPEGYSVSREKKERFSLILESASTNQTSMYLCASSSIGGRADTQYFGPGTRLTVL.

V is TRBV27 and J is TRBJ2-6; 9 bases align to TRBD1. The junction had 9 bases not matched to a gene; V was cut back by 3 bases and J by 0 bases. The CDR3 runs 19 residues. Germline assignment: CDR1 MNHEY and CDR2 SMNVEV (reference sequence). The CDR3 reads CASSLGLYRGHSGANVLTF. In nucleotides, the CDR3 is TGTGCCAGCAGTTTGGGTCTCTACAGGGGGCACTCTGGGGCCAACGTCCTGACTTTC.

This clonotype was observed a handful of times. The chain recombines TRBV24-1 with TRBJ2-1; TRBD1 aligns across 7 bases. This CDR3 contains 16 residues. V shed 4 bases and J 0 bases; nucleotides not matched to a gene: 5. The germline V gene encodes CDR1 KGHDR and CDR2 SFDVKD. The CDR3 reads CATSETGTDSYNEQFF. The DNA of the CDR3 is TGTGCCACCAGTGAGACCGGGACAGACTCCTACAATGAGCAGTTCTTC.

The rearrangement links TRBV10-1 to TRBJ2-3, with D possibly being TRBD1 (6 bases). Germline CDR1 is WNHNN and CDR2 is SYGVQD (reference sequence). V shed 4 bases and J shed 4 bases, with 15 bases lying between them. The CDR3 spans 15 residues. CDR3 region: CASSGPTGRSDTQYF. In DNA, the CDR3 is TGCGCCAGCAGTGGCCCGACAGGCCGGTCAGATACGCAGTATTTT.

This chain links TRBV28 with TRBJ2-7; tentatively, D is TRBD1 (6 bases). Trimming stripped 5 bases from V and 3 bases from J, with 17 bases between. Germline-derived CDR1 and CDR2 are MDHEN and SYDVKM. This CDR3 spans 15 amino acids. The CDR3 region is CASSKQGRGNYEQYF. For the CDR3, the DNA is TGTGCCAGCAGTAAACAGGGAAGGGGAAACTACGAGCAGTACTTC. The complete variable domain, with remaining parts taken from reference TRBV28 and TRBJ2-7, reads DVKVTQSSRYLVKRTGEKVFLECVQDMDHENMFWYRQDPGLGLRLIYFSYDVKMKEKGDIPEGYSVSREKKERFSLILESASTNQTSMYLCASSKQGRGNYEQYFGPGTRLTVT.

This clonotype was seen a few times. This chain uses TRBV29-1 with TRBJ2-3; unclear D gene. V lost 3 bases to trimming and J lost 5 bases, with 3 bases between them. This CDR3 is 10 amino acids long. Per the germline V gene, CDR1 is SQVTM and CDR2 is ANQGSEA. The CDR3 sequence is CSVDRDTQYF. CDR3 DNA: TGCAGCGTTGATAGAGATACGCAGTATTTT.